This TCR beta chain was sequenced for a study of OX40 agonist ivuxolimab in advanced cancers. The wider study: The study treated patients with ivuxolimab, an agonistic anti-OX40 (CD134) antibody.

Germline-derived CDR1 and CDR2 are SQVTM and ANQGSEA. V lost 6 bases, J lost 1 base, and 11 bases lay in between. This CDR3 is 13 amino acids long. Clones were read by immunoSEQ multiplex PCR, and TCRdb kept only the in-frame ones, dropping some. The sample consists of some 37,000 clones, around 82% of them appearing once. This clone was detected only a few times. This chain joins TRBV29-1 and TRBJ2-3; D gene unclear. Sequenced material: CD4+ or CD8+ T cells sorted from blood, taken in a trial of the OX40 agonist ivuxolimab. The origin of this receptor is an adult with an advanced solid tumor such as melanoma, head and neck, liver or kidney cancer. CDR3 coding DNA: TGCAGCGTGGAACTACTCGGCACAGATACGCAGTATTTT. Its translation is CSVELLGTDTQYF.